This entry is about one TCR beta chain. The antigen remains unidentified. This sample is drawn from a study of shared clonotypes between healthy human individuals. Overall study results and limits: Sequencing depth was predicted to influence how clonotypes are shared among donors. Around 5% of naive CD4 clonotypes were common to a few donors.

Subsets obtained from CD4+ cells comprised CD45RA+ naive and CD45RA-negative memory cells. V was clipped by 6 bases and J by 7 bases, with 16 bases between them. The length of the CDR3 is 13 residues. The V gene's germline CDR1 is MDHEN and CDR2 SYDVKM. Original processing notes: From ImmunoSEQ came sequences covering only the junction and carrying no quality scores, so filtering differed. Method: immunoSEQ multiplex PCR; TCRdb's copy keeps in-frame clones and lacks some. V, J and clone size reflect that table, while D and trimming were determined from the DNA. The table includes approximately 500,000 clones, 90% to 97% detected once.

This TCR came from a woman younger than 45 in good health. Sequencing was performed on naive CD4+ T cells sorted from blood. Subset defined: CD45RA+ positively selected. This sequence joins TRBV28 and TRBJ2-7; no definite D call. This chain's CDR3 is CASRPRVLGEQYF. In DNA, the CDR3 is TGTGCCAGCAGACCTAGGGTATTGGGAGAGCAGTACTTC.